This T cell receptor (beta chain) was identified during a study of regulatory T cells in long-lasting Graves disease. This clonotype was found many times. In building TCR beta libraries, iRepertoire HTBI primers were used together with Arm-PCR of CDR3 regions. Each CDR3 protein is one row after TCRdb ran MiXCR on the multiplex PCR reads. The sample has under 450,000 distinct CDR3 sequences, 16% seen once; the top ten hold around 20%. Time point denoted: newly diagnosed GD, antithyroid drugs for less than 3 months. RNA extracted from PBMCs served as the sequencing template. An endocrinology unit in Xi'an, China, supplied the patients. The data also belong to a second study, concerning T cells in Graves' hyperthyroidism and ophthalmopathy.

The starting material was peripheral blood mononuclear cells (PBMCs), obtained at new diagnosis, from a patient treated with antithyroid drugs. This receptor was identified in a woman between 18 and 29 years old with Graves disease.

CDR3 bases: TGTGCCAGCAGTTTTGACAGGCTAGCGGGAGCTGAAGAGACCCAGTACTTC. It encodes CASSFDRLAGAEETQYF. The chain has TRBV6-2 or TRBV6-3 and TRBJ2-5, with 10 bases fitting TRBD2. Germline trimming cut 4 bases from V and 3 bases from J; bases unmatched to any gene: 11. This CDR3 region has 17 residues. Germline V lookup: CDR1 MNHEY, CDR2 SVGEGT.